This entry concerns a single T cell receptor beta chain. What it binds is unknown. This sample is drawn from a study of T cells in Graves' hyperthyroidism and ophthalmopathy. General study findings and limits: Within blood appeared most thyroid clonotypes that had expanded above 0.001. It was a median about 7.1 months before onset that the model predicted ophthalmopathy.

Blood was drawn at first hyperthyroidism diagnosis, before any ophthalmopathy symptoms. Fresh 10 ml peripheral blood yielded PBMCs. Amplification yielded TCR beta CDR3 regions, with RNA transcripts as the source. In the first-round RT-PCR of the TCR CDR3, the HTBI primer set was used. TCRdb reprocessed the multiplex PCR reads via MiXCR and lists one record per CDR3 protein. The data hold under 300,000 distinct CDR3 sequences, with approximately 14% observed a single time. Deletions cut 0 bases from V and 4 bases from J, with 8 bases between. The CDR3 is 14 amino acids. CDR1 is SGHDT and CDR2 is YYEEEE in the germline V gene.

The sequenced material came from blood. The chain uses TRBV5-6 and TRBJ2-1; D ambiguous. The TCR comes from a woman aged 40 to 50 with Graves' hyperthyroidism that later progressed to Graves' ophthalmopathy. CDR3 residues: CASSLGHDYNEQFF. The CDR3 DNA is TGTGCCAGCAGCTTGGGACACGATTACAATGAGCAGTTCTTC.